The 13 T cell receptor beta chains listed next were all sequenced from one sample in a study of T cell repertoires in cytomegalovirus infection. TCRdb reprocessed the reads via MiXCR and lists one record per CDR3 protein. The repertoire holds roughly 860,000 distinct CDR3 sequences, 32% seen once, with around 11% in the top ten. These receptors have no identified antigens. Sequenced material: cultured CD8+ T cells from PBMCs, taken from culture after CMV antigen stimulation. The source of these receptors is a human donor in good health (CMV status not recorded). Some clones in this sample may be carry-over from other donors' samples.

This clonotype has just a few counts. The DNA of the CDR3 is TGTGCCAGCAGCTTACGAGCTGGCGGGATTTACAATGAGCAGTTCTTC. The encoded protein is CASSLRAGGIYNEQFF. This chain joins TRBV7-3 and TRBJ2-1, with a possible D match to TRBD2 (6 bases). V dropped 2 bases and J dropped 4 bases, with 15 bases sitting between them. The CDR3 length is 16 residues. Germline V gene sequence: CDR1 SGHTA, CDR2 FQGTGA.

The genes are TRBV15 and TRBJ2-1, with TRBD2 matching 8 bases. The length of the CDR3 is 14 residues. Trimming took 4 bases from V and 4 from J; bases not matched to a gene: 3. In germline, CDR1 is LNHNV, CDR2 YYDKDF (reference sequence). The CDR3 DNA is TGTGCCACCAGCATAGGCGGGGGGTACAATGAGCAGTTCTTC. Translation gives CATSIGGGYNEQFF.

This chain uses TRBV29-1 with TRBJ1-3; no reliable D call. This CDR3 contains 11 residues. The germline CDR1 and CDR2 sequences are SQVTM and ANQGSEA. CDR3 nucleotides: TGCACGGCAGCCTCTGGAAACACCATATATTTT. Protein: CTAASGNTIYF.

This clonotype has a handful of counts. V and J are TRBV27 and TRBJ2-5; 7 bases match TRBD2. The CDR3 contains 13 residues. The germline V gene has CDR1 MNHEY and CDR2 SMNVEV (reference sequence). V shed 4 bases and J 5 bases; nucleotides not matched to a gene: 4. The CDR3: CASSSSGWETQYF. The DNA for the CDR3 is TGTGCCAGCAGTTCTAGCGGCTGGGAGACCCAGTACTTC.

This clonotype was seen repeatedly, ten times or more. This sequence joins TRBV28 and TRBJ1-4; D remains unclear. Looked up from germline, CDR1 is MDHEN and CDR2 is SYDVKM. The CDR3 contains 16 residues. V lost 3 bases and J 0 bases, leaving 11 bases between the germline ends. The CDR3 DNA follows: TGTGCCAGCAGTTTTCAGCCGACGTCAACTAATGAAAAACTGTTTTTT. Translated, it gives CASSFQPTSTNEKLFF.

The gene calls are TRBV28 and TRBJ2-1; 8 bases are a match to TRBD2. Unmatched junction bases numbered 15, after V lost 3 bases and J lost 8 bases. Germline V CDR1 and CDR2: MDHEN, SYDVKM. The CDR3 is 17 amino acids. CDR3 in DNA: TGTGCCAGCAGTTTCCTTGTGGAGCGGGGGCCGAGCGATGAGCAGTTCTTC. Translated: CASSFLVERGPSDEQFF.

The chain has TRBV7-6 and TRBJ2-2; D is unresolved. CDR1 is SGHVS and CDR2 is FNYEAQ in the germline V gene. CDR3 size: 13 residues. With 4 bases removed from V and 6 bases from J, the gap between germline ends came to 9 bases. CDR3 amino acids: CASSSLDAGELFF. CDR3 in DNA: TGTGCCAGCAGCTCGCTTGATGCCGGGGAGCTGTTTTTT.

The CDR3: CASSGGGRVDQYF. The CDR3 DNA is TGTGCCAGCAGTGGGGGCGGCAGGGTGGACCAGTACTTC. This chain joins TRBV6-1 and TRBJ2-5, with a possible D match to TRBD1 (5 bases). Germline loops: CDR1 MNHNS, CDR2 SASEGT. V was clipped by 4 bases and J by 10 bases, with 16 bases between them. CDR3 size: 13 residues.

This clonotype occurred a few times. The CDR3 region has the DNA TGTGCCAGCAGCTCCCTGGGTGGTTTTTTTTCACCCCTCCACTTT. Its protein is CASSSLGGFFSPLHF. This chain uses TRBV5-8 with TRBJ1-6, with D unclear. The V end was cut by 3 bases, the J end by 9 bases, with 16 bases between. Germline CDR1 is SGHTS and CDR2 is YDEGEE. The CDR3 runs 15 residues.

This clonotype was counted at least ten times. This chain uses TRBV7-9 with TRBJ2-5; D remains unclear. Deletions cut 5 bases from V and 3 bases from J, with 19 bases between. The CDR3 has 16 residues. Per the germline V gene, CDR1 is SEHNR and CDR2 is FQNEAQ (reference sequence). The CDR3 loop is CASSVKDRPTKETQYF. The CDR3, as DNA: TGTGCCAGCAGCGTAAAGGACCGCCCGACAAAAGAGACCCAGTACTTC. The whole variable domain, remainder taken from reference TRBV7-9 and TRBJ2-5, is DTGVSQNPRHKITKRGQNVTFRCDPISEHNRLYWYRQTLGQGPEFLTYFQNEAQLEKSRLLSDRFSAERPKGSFSTLEIQRTEQGDSAMYLCASSVKDRPTKETQYFGPGTRLLVL.

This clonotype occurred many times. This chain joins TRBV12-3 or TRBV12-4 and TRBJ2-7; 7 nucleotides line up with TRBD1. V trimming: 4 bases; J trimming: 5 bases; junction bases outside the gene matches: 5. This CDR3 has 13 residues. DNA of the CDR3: TGTGCCAGCAGTTACAGGGGAATCAACGAGCAGTACTTC. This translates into CASSYRGINEQYF.

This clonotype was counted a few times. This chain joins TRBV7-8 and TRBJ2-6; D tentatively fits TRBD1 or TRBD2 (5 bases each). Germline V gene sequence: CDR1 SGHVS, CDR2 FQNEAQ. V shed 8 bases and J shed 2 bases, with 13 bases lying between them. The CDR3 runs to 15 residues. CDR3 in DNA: TGTGCCAGCGGGGGTTCGGTTGCTGGGGCCAACGTCCTGACTTTC. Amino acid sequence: CASGGSVAGANVLTF.

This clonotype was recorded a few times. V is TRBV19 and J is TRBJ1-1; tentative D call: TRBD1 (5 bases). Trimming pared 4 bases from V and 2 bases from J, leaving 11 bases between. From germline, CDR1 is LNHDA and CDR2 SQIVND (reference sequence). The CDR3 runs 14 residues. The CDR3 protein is CASSTGPGNTEAFF. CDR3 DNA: TGTGCCAGTAGTACAGGGCCGGGTAACACTGAAGCTTTCTTT.